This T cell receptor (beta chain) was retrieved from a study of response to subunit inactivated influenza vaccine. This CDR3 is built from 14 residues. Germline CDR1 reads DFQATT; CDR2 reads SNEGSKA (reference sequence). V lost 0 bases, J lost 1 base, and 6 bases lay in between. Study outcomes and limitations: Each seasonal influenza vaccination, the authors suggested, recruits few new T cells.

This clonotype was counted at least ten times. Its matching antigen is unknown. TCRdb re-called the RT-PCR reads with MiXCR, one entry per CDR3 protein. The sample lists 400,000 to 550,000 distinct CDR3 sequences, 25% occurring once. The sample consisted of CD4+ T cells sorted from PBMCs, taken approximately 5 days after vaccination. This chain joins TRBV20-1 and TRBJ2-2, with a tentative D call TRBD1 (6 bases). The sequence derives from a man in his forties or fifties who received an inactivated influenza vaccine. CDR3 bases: TGCAGTGCTAGAGACAGGGGGAACACCGGGGAGCTGTTTTTT. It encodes CSARDRGNTGELFF.